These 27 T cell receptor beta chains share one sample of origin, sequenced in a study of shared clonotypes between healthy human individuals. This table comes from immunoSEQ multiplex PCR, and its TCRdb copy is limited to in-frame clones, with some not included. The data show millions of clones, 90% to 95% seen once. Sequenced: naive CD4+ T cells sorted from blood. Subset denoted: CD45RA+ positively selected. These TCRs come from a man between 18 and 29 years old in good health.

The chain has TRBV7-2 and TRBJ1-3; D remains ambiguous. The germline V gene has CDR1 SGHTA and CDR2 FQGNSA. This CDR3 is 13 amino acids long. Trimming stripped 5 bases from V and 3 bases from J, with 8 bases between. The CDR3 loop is CASSVWFGNTIYF. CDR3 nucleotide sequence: TGTGCCAGCAGCGTGTGGTTTGGAAACACCATATATTTT.

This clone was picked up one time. This CDR3 is CASSLGVLSTDTQYF. The CDR3 coding sequence is TGTGCCAGCAGCTTAGGCGTCCTGAGCACAGATACGCAGTATTTT. V and J are TRBV7-6 and TRBJ2-3; D is uncertain. V was clipped by 1 base and J by 0 bases, with 8 bases between them. This CDR3 is 15 amino acids long. Germline V CDR1 and CDR2: SGHVS, FNYEAQ. The entire variable domain, with the rest obtained from reference TRBV7-6 and TRBJ2-3, is as follows: GAGVSQSPRYKVTKRGQDVALRCDPISGHVSLYWYRQALGQGPEFLTYFNYEAQQDKSGLPNDRFSAERPEGSISTLTIQRTEQRDSAMYRCASSLGVLSTDTQYFGPGTRLTVL.

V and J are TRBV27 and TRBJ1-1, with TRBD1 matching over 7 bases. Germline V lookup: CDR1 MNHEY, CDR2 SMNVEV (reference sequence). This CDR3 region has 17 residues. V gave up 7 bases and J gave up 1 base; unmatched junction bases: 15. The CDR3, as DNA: TGTGCCAGCAACCCTGGCCGGGACAGAAAAACGAACACTGAAGCTTTCTTT. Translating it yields CASNPGRDRKTNTEAFF.

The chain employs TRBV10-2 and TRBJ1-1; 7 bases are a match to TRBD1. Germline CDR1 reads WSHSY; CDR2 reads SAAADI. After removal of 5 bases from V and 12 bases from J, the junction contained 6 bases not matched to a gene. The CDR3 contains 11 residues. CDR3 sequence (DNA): TGCGCCAGCAGTTCAGGGGGTACGTCTTTCTTT. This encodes CASSSGGTSFF.

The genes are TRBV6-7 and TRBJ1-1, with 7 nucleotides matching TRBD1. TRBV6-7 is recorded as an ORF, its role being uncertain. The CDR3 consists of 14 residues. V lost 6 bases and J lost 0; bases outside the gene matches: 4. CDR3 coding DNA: TGTGCCAGCAGGAGGGGACAGATGAACACTGAAGCTTTCTTT. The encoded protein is CASRRGQMNTEAFF.

CDR3 sequence reads: CASSQEGTPWGGQPQHF. As DNA, the CDR3 is TGTGCCAGCAGCCAAGAGGGGACACCCTGGGGTGGTCAGCCCCAGCATTTT. This chain links TRBV4-2 with TRBJ1-5, with a weak D call TRBD1 (6 bases). The CDR3 length is 17 residues. Trimming removed 0 bases at V and 6 bases at J, with 18 bases between. The germline V gene encodes CDR1 LGHNA and CDR2 YNFKEQ.

CDR3 sequence: CASRTQGRPIQYF. For the CDR3, the DNA is TGTGCCAGCAGGACCCAGGGGCGCCCCATTCAGTACTTC. The chain recombines TRBV6-5 with TRBJ2-4; a possible D gene is TRBD1 (6 bases). V lost 6 bases and J lost 9, with 15 bases in between. The germline V gene encodes CDR1 MNHEY and CDR2 SVGAGI. The CDR3 extends over 13 amino acids.

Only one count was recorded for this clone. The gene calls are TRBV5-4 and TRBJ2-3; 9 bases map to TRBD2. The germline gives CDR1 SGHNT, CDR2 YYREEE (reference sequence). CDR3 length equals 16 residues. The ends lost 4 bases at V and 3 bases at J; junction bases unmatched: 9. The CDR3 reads CASSAGGPGWTDTQYF. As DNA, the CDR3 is TGTGCCAGCAGCGCGGGAGGGCCGGGTTGGACAGATACGCAGTATTTT.

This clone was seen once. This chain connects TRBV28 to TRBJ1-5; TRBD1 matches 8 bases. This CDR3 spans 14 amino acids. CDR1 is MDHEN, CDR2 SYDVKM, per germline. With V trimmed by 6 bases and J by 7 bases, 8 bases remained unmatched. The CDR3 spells CASRLATGVQPQHF. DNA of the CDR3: TGTGCCAGCAGACTAGCGACAGGGGTCCAGCCCCAGCATTTT. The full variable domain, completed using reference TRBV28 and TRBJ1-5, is DVKVTQSSRYLVKRTGEKVFLECVQDMDHENMFWYRQDPGLGLRLIYFSYDVKMKEKGDIPEGYSVSREKKERFSLILESASTNQTSMYLCASRLATGVQPQHFGDGTRLSIL.

The CDR3 loop reads CATAGTSGGVGELFF. CDR3 DNA sequence: TGTGCCACCGCCGGGACTAGCGGGGGGGTCGGGGAGCTGTTTTTT. The chain carries TRBV15 and TRBJ2-2; 16 bases are shared with TRBD2. The V and J ends lost 8 bases and 7 bases, in that order; junction bases with no gene match: 4. The CDR3 has 15 amino acids. Per germline, CDR1 LNHNV and CDR2 YYDKDF (reference sequence).

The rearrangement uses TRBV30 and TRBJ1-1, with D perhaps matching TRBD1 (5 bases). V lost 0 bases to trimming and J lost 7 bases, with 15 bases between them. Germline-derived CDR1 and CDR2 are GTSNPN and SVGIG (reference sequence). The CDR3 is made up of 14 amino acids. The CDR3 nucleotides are TGTGCCTGGAGTGTATACCCTGGCAGGGATGAAGCTTTCTTT. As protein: CAWSVYPGRDEAFF.

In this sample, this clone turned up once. As DNA, the CDR3 is TGTGCCTGGAGTGTACTGGGACAGGGGGTTGAAAAACTGTTTTTT. Its protein product is CAWSVLGQGVEKLFF. The chain employs TRBV30 and TRBJ1-4, with 11 bases identical to TRBD1. V shed 0 bases and J 7 bases; nucleotides not matched to a gene: 4. This CDR3 has 15 residues. The germline V gene has CDR1 GTSNPN and CDR2 SVGIG (reference sequence).

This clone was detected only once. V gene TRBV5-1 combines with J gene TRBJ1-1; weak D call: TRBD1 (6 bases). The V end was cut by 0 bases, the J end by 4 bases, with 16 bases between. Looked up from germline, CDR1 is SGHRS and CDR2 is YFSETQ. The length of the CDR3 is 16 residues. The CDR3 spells CASSLDGPGVGTEAFF. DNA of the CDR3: TGCGCCAGCAGCTTGGATGGCCCAGGGGTGGGCACTGAAGCTTTCTTT. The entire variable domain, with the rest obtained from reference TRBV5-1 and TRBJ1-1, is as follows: KAGVTQTPRYLIKTRGQQVTLSCSPISGHRSVSWYQQTPGQGLQFLFEYFSETQRNKGNFPGRFSGRQFSNSRSEMNVSTLELGDSALYLCASSLDGPGVGTEAFFGQGTRLTVV.

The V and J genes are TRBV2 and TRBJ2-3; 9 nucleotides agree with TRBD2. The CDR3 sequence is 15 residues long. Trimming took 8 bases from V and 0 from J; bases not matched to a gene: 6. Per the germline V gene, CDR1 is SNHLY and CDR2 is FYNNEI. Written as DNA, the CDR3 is TGTGCCAGCCTGATAGCGGGGGTAAGCACAGATACGCAGTATTTT. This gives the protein CASLIAGVSTDTQYF.

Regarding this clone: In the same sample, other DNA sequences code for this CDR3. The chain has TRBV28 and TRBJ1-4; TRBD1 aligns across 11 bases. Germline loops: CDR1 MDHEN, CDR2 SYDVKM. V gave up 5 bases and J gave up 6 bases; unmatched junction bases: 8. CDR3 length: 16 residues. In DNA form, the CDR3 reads TGTGCCAGCAGTCTCCTTCCGGGACAGGGGGATGAAAAACTGTTTTTT. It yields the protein CASSLLPGQGDEKLFF.

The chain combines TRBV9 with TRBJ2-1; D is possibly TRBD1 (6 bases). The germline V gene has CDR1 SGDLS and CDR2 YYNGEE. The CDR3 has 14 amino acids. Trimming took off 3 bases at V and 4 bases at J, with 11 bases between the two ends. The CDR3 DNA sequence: TGTGCCAGCAGCGCCAGGACAGTTTACAATGAGCAGTTCTTC. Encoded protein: CASSARTVYNEQFF.

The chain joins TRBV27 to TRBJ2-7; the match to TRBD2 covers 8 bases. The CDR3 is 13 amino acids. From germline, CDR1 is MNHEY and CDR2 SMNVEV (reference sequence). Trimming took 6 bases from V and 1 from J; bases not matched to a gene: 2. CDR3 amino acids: CASRAGGSYEQYF. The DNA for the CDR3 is TGTGCCAGCAGGGCGGGAGGTTCCTACGAGCAGTACTTC.

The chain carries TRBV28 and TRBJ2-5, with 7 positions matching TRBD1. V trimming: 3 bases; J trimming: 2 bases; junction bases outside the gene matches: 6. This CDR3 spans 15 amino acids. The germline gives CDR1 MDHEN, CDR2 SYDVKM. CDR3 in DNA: TGTGCCAGCAGTTTGGGACAGATTTCTCAAGAGACCCAGTACTTC. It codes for CASSLGQISQETQYF.

CDR3 sequence: CASSSSWAGGPNEQFF. The CDR3 bases are TGTGCCAGCAGCTCATCATGGGCGGGAGGGCCGAATGAGCAGTTCTTC. The V call is TRBV5-4, the J call TRBJ2-1, with 9 bases fitting TRBD2. With 3 bases clipped from V and 7 bases from J, the junction kept 11 bases outside the gene matches. The CDR3 contains 16 residues. Germline V lookup: CDR1 SGHNT, CDR2 YYREEE (reference sequence). Full variable domain (remainder filled in from reference TRBV5-4 and TRBJ2-1): ETGVTQSPTHLIKTRGQQVTLRCSSQSGHNTVSWYQQALGQGPQFIFQYYREEENGRGNFPPRFSGLQFPNYSSELNVNALELDDSALYLCASSSSWAGGPNEQFFGPGTRLTVL.

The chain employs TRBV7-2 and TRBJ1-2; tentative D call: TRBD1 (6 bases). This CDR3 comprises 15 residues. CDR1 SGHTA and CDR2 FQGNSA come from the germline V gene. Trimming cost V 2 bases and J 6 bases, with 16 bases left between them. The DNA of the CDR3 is TGTGCCAGCAGCTTAAATCCCCAGGGGACCCATGGCTACACCTTC. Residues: CASSLNPQGTHGYTF.

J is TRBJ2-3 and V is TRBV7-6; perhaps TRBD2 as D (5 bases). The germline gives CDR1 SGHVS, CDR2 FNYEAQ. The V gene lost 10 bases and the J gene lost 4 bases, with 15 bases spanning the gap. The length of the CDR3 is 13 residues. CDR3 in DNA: TGTGCCACCAACCGGGGTTTTGCAGATACGCAGTATTTT. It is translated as CATNRGFADTQYF.

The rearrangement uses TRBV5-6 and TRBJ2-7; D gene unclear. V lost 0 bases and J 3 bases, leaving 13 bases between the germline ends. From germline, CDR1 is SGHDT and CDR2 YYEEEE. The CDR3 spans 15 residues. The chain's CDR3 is CASSLVAAPLYEQYF. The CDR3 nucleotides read TGTGCCAGCAGCTTGGTGGCGGCTCCCCTCTACGAGCAGTACTTC.

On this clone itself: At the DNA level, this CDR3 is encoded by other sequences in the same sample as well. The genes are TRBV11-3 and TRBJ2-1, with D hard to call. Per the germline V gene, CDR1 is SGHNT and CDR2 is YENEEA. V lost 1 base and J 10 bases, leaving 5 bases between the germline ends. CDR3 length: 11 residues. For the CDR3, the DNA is TGTGCCAGCAGCTTAGCCGGGGAGCAGTTCTTC. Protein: CASSLAGEQFF.

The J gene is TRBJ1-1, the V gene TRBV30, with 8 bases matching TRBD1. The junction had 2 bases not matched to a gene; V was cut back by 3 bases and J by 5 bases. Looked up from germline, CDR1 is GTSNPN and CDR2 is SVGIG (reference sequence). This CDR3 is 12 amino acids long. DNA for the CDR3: TGTGCCTGGAGCAGGGGGCTGACTGAAGCTTTCTTT. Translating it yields CAWSRGLTEAFF.

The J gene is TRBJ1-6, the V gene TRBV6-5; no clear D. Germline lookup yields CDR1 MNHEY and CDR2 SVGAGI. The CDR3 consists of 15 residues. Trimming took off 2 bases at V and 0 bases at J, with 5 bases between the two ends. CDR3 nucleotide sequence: TGTGCCAGCAGTTACGAGAGCTCCTATAATTCACCCCTCCACTTT. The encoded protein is CASSYESSYNSPLHF.

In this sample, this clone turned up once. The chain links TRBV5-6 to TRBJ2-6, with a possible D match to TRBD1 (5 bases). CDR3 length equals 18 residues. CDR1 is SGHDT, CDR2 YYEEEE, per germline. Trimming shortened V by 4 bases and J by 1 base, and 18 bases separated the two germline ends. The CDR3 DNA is TGTGCCAGCAGCCAGGACATCGGACCAGCATCTGGGGCCAACGTCCTGACTTTC. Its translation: CASSQDIGPASGANVLTF.

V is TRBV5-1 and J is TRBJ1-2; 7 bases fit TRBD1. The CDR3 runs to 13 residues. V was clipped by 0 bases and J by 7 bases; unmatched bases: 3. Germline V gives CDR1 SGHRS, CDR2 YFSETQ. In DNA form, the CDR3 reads TGCGCCAGCAGCTTGGAACAGGGGTCTGGCTACACCTTC. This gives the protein CASSLEQGSGYTF.